Below, 17 T cell receptor beta chains from the same sample are listed, as sequenced in a study of blood T cell repertoires in COVID-19. Profiled with immunoSEQ multiplex PCR; TCRdb holds only in-frame clones, not every one. The sample yields 300,000 to 450,000 clones, around 87% seen once. The sample comprised peripheral blood. The receptors were sampled from a woman in her sixties or seventies with COVID-19, enrolled during active disease.

The chain carries TRBV4-1 and TRBJ2-5; D unresolved. Germline V lookup: CDR1 MGHRA, CDR2 YSYEKL. There are 14 residues in the CDR3. V lost 0 bases, J lost 6 bases, and 11 bases lay in between. CDR3 DNA: TGCGCCAGCAGCCAAGAAGGCGGTCTGAAGACCCAGTACTTC. Residues: CASSQEGGLKTQYF.

The gene calls are TRBV30 and TRBJ1-6; the D gene is possibly TRBD1 (5 bases). The germline gives CDR1 GTSNPN, CDR2 SVGIG (reference sequence). The ends were cut back, 3 bases at V and 0 bases at J, with 12 bases in the middle. This CDR3 is built from 16 residues. Written as DNA, the CDR3 is TGTGCCTGGAGGGTGGGGGGGATCTCCTATAATTCACCCCTCCACTTT. It specifies CAWRVGGISYNSPLHF.

The chain carries TRBV11-2 and TRBJ1-1; 9 nucleotides match TRBD1. V was pared by 5 bases and J by 4 bases, with 8 bases of the junction left unmatched. The germline V gene has CDR1 SGHAT and CDR2 FQNNGV. This CDR3 is built from 15 residues. DNA of the CDR3: TGTGCCAGCAGCCCTCTGACAGGGGGAGGCACTGAAGCTTTCTTT. Its translation is CASSPLTGGGTEAFF.

In the case of this clone: This sequence may be a read error, since a much larger clone differs from it by one base. The gene calls are TRBV7-2 and TRBJ1-1; 9 bases fit TRBD1. V was clipped by 5 bases and J by 1 base; unmatched bases: 2. The CDR3 sequence is 14 residues long. Germline V gene lookup returns CDR1 SGHTA and CDR2 FQGNSA. CDR3 loop: CASSQQGANTEAFF. Here the CDR3 DNA reads TGTGCCAGCAGCCAACAGGGGGCGAACACTGAAGCTTTCTTT.

This chain links TRBV5-4 with TRBJ2-5; 8 bases fit TRBD2. The CDR3 runs 17 residues. CDR1 and CDR2 from the germline V gene are SGHNT and YYREEE (reference sequence). Trimming took 3 bases from V and 2 from J; bases not matched to a gene: 12. CDR3 sequence reads: CASSYGTGTRSQETQYF. The CDR3 DNA is TGTGCCAGCAGCTACGGTACCGGGACTAGGAGTCAAGAGACCCAGTACTTC.

V and J are TRBV7-3 and TRBJ2-1, with a weak D call TRBD2 (5 bases). V lost 3 bases to trimming and J lost 6 bases, with 9 bases between them. CDR1 and CDR2 from the germline V gene are SGHTA and FQGTGA. This CDR3 region has 13 residues. The CDR3 loop reads CASSFGLGNEQFF. CDR3 bases: TGTGCCAGCAGCTTCGGACTGGGCAATGAGCAGTTCTTC.

This rearrangement joins TRBV11-2 to TRBJ2-5, with 13 positions matching TRBD2. The CDR3 spans 17 residues. V shed 1 base and J 1 base; nucleotides not matched to a gene: 3. Per germline, CDR1 SGHAT and CDR2 FQNNGV. DNA for the CDR3: TGTGCCAGCAGCTTAGCACTAGCGGGGGGGATCCAAGAGACCCAGTACTTC. Protein: CASSLALAGGIQETQYF.

The chain carries TRBV15 and TRBJ1-1; D is possibly TRBD1 (5 bases). V gave up 0 bases and J gave up 4 bases, with 12 bases separating them. This CDR3 region has 15 residues. CDR1 is LNHNV and CDR2 is YYDKDF in the germline V gene (reference sequence). As DNA, the CDR3 is TGTGCCACCAGCAGAGATTTAGGGGATGGCACTGAAGCTTTCTTT. The encoded protein is CATSRDLGDGTEAFF.

Written as DNA, the CDR3 is TGCAGCGTCCACTCCGGGACAGGGGGATACGAGCAGTACTTC. Amino acid sequence: CSVHSGTGGYEQYF. The V and J genes are TRBV29-1 and TRBJ2-7, with 11 bases that match TRBD1. CDR3 length: 14 amino acids. V was pared by 6 bases and J by 4 bases, with 8 bases of the junction left unmatched. Germline V gene sequence: CDR1 SQVTM, CDR2 ANQGSEA.

The CDR3 loop reads CSVERPGGSSYNEQFF. CDR3 coding DNA: TGCAGCGTTGAGCGGCCCGGGGGGAGCTCCTACAATGAGCAGTTCTTC. The chain carries TRBV29-1 and TRBJ2-1; 7 bases agree with TRBD2. In germline, CDR1 is SQVTM, CDR2 ANQGSEA. The CDR3 spans 16 residues. V lost 3 bases, J lost 0 bases, and 8 bases stayed unmatched.

The rearrangement links TRBV30 to TRBJ1-2; D not certain. The CDR3 has 15 amino acids. Germline loops: CDR1 GTSNPN, CDR2 SVGIG (reference sequence). V was trimmed by 3 bases and J by 4 bases, leaving 18 bases between them. The CDR3 DNA reads as TGTGCCTGGAGCGTCATCTCCCCCCGGGGCTATGGCTACACCTTC. It yields the protein CAWSVISPRGYGYTF.

The rearrangement joins TRBV28 to TRBJ1-2, with 8 bases aligning to TRBD1. This CDR3 is built from 15 residues. V was pared by 3 bases and J by 4 bases, with 7 bases of the junction left unmatched. The germline V gene has CDR1 MDHEN and CDR2 SYDVKM. The CDR3 bases are TGTGCCAGCAGTTTTCCCTCCGGGACAGGCTATGGCTACACCTTC. It translates to CASSFPSGTGYGYTF.

The rearrangement joins TRBV6-6 to TRBJ2-1, with D possibly TRBD2 on 6 matching bases. CDR1 is MNHNY and CDR2 is SVGAGI in the germline V gene (reference sequence). Trimming took off 6 bases at V and 1 base at J, with 16 bases between the two ends. The CDR3 runs to 16 residues. Here the CDR3 reads CASRAREPHSYNEQFF. The CDR3 nucleotides read TGTGCCAGCAGGGCCCGGGAGCCACATTCCTACAATGAGCAGTTCTTC.

This rearrangement joins TRBV4-1 to TRBJ2-1, with 8 bases matching TRBD1. CDR1 and CDR2 (germline): MGHRA, YSYEKL. J lost 9 bases, V lost 4 bases, and 5 bases had no gene match. The CDR3 covers 13 residues. The CDR3 here is CASSPRGLTEQFF. Written as DNA, the CDR3 is TGCGCCAGCAGCCCCAGGGGGCTGACTGAGCAGTTCTTC.

This clone came up once. V usage is TRBV27 and J usage is TRBJ2-2; D remains unclear. The V end was cut by 2 bases, the J end by 4 bases, with 5 bases between. Per the germline V gene, CDR1 is MNHEY and CDR2 is SMNVEV (reference sequence). This CDR3 is built from 13 residues. The CDR3 nucleotides are TGTGCCAGCAGTTTAAAGCGCACCGGGGAGCTGTTTTTT. Its protein product is CASSLKRTGELFF.

The genes are TRBV3-1 (or the pseudogene TRBV3-2) and TRBJ2-7; possibly TRBD1 for D (6 bases). V was pared by 1 base and J by 6 bases, with 22 bases between. The CDR3 length is 17 residues. Germline V gene lookup returns CDR1 LGHDT and CDR2 YNNKEL (reference sequence). The CDR3 sequence: CASSQGSAGTFPVEQYF. Written as DNA, the CDR3 is TGTGCCAGCAGCCAAGGGAGTGCCGGGACATTCCCCGTCGAGCAGTACTTC.

This clone was observed a few times. CDR3 protein: CASSPVGGHNSPLHF. CDR3 nucleotides: TGTGCCAGCAGTCCCGTGGGGGGACATAATTCACCCCTCCACTTT. The rearrangement joins TRBV28 to TRBJ1-6; a weak D match, TRBD1 (5 bases). CDR1 MDHEN and CDR2 SYDVKM come from the germline V gene. The CDR3 has 15 amino acids. Trimming took 5 bases from V and 5 from J, leaving 13 bases between them.